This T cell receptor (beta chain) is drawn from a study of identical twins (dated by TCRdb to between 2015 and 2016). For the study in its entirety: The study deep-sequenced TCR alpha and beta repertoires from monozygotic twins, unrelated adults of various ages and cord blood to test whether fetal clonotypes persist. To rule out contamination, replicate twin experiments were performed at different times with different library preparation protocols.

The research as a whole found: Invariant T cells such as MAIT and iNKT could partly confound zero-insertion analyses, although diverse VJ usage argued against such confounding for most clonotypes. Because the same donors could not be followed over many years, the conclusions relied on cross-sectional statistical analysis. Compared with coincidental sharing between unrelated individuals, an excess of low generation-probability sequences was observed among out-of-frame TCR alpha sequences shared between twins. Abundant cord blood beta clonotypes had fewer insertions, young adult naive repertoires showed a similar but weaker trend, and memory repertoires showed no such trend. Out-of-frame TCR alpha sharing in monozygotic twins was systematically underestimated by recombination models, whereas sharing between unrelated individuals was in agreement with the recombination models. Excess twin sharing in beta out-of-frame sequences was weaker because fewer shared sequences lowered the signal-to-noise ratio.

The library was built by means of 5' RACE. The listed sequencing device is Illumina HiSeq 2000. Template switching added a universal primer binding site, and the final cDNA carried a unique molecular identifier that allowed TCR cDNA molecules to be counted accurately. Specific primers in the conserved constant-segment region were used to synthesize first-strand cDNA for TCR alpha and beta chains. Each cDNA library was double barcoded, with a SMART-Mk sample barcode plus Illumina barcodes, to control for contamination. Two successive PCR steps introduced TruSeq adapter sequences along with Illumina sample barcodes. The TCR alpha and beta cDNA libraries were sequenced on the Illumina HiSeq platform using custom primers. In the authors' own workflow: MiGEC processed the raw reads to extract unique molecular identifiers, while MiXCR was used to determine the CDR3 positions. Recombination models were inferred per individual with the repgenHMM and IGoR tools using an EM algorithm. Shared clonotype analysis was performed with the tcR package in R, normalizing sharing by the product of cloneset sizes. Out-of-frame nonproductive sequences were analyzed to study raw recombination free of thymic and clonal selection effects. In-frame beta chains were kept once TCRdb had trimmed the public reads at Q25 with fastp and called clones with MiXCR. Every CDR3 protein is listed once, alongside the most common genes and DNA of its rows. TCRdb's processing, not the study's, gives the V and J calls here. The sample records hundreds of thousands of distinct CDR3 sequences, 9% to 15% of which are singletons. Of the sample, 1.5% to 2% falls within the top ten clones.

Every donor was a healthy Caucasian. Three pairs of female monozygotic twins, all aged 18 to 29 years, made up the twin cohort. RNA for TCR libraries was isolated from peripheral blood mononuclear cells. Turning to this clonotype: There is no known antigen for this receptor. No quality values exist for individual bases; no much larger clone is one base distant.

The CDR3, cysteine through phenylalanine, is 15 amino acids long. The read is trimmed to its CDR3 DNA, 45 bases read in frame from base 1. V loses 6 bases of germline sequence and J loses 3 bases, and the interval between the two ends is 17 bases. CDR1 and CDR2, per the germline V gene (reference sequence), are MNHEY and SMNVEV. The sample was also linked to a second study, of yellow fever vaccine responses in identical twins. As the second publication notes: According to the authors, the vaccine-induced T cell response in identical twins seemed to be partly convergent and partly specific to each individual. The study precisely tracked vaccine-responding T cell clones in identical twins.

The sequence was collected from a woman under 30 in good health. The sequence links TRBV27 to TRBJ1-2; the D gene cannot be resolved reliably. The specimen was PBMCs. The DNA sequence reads TGTGCCAGCAGCCCCGTGGAGGCTTTTGACTATGGCTACACCTTC. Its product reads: CASSPVEAFDYGYTF.